Given below is one T cell receptor beta chain in context. Using immunoSEQ multiplex PCR, the repertoire was profiled, and TCRdb retains in-frame clones only, with some absent. Among 70,000 to 95,000 clones listed, about 95% were seen once. The CDR3 extends over 15 amino acids. V was clipped by 5 bases and J by 1 base; unmatched bases: 5. Germline V gene sequence: CDR1 LGHDT, CDR2 YNNKEL (reference sequence). The data stem from a study of blood T cell repertoires in COVID-19. Turning to the study itself: Nucleic acid was either cDNA or gDNA, and it came from T cells, B-cell-depleted T cells, or PBMCs.

V gene TRBV3-1 (or the pseudogene TRBV3-2) combines with J gene TRBJ2-3; 8 bases line up with TRBD2. Sample: peripheral blood. This receptor was obtained from a human donor with active COVID-19. The donor label of this sample is uncertain. Written as DNA, the CDR3 is TGTGCCAGCAGCAACCCGGGGGGGGGCACAGATACGCAGTATTTT. Its translation: CASSNPGGGTDTQYF.